This T cell receptor beta chain originates from a study of cytomegalovirus exposure and HLA in healthy donors. The PCR used 60 Vbeta and 13 Jbeta primers. Generated by immunoSEQ multiplex PCR, the TCRdb table keeps only in-frame clones and is missing some. Seen here are some 100,000 clones, approximately 80% observed once, and the top ten hold roughly 2.3%. This CDR3 comprises 12 residues. Germline V gives CDR1 SGDLS, CDR2 YYNGEE. Trimming left V 0 bases short and J 5 bases short, with 5 bases between. The sequence was collected from a woman younger than 45 in good health and CMV-seronegative. The chain couples TRBV9 to TRBJ1-1; D gene unclear. Material: PBMCs. The CDR3 loop is CASSVGATEAFF. CDR3 in DNA: TGTGCCAGCAGCGTAGGCGCGACTGAAGCTTTCTTT.